This T cell receptor (beta chain) was obtained from a study of CD8 T cells in Susac syndrome. Study findings and constraints: The relatively small number of individuals in the TCR sequencing and HLA analysis was acknowledged by the study.

V shed 0 bases, J shed 3 bases, and the junction held 1 base outside the gene matches. The length of the CDR3 is 15 residues. Germline V gene data show CDR1 as MGHRA and CDR2 as YSYEKL. Sequencing of TCR beta was carried out in blood CD8+ and CD4+ T cells. It was negative isolation that provided the CD8+ and CD4+ T cells, whereas TEMRA cells were enriched by FACS. About this clonotype itself: Antigen specificity is unknown.

With random hexamers, roughly 0.5 to 1 ug RNA was reverse transcribed. TCR beta CDR3 was amplified by immunoSEQ multiplex PCR. This amplification extended across 54 Vbeta and 13 Jbeta segments. TCRdb passed the immunoSEQ multiplex PCR reads through MiXCR, listing each CDR3 protein once. The data contain fewer than 150,000 distinct CDR3 sequences, nearly 95% of them seen just once; the ten biggest clones take up about 0.26%. The sequence was collected from a human donor in good health. This chain connects TRBV4-1 to TRBJ2-2, with 7 bases aligning to TRBD2. Sequenced: CD8+ T cells from PBMCs. The CDR3 nucleotides read TGCGCCAGCAGCCAAGAGCGGGAGCACACCGGGGAGCTGTTTTTT. Protein product: CASSQEREHTGELFF.